The 6 T cell receptor beta chains listed next were all sequenced from one sample in a study of cytomegalovirus exposure and HLA in healthy donors. PCR used 60 Vbeta primers and 13 Jbeta primers. Generated by immunoSEQ multiplex PCR, the TCRdb table keeps only in-frame clones and is missing some. The sample consists of approximately 110,000 clones, about three quarters of them appearing once. The specimen sequenced was PBMCs. The source of these receptors is a male donor in good health and CMV-seronegative.

The chain joins TRBV27 to TRBJ2-2, with 8 bases identical to TRBD1. V shed 8 bases and J 0 bases; nucleotides not matched to a gene: 11. This CDR3 region has 17 residues. The germline V gene encodes CDR1 MNHEY and CDR2 SMNVEV (reference sequence). CDR3 in DNA: TGTGCCAGCCACTTCGGTTCAGGGGGCCCGAACACCGGGGAGCTGTTTTTT. It is translated as CASHFGSGGPNTGELFF.

This clone was seen a few times. This chain uses TRBV6-5 with TRBJ2-7; tentatively, D is TRBD1 (6 bases). This CDR3 has 14 amino acids. V dropped 2 bases and J dropped 3 bases, with 11 bases sitting between them. Germline CDR1 MNHEY, CDR2 SVGAGI. This CDR3 is CASSYGGSFYEQYF. The CDR3 DNA reads TGTGCCAGCAGTTACGGGGGCAGTTTCTACGAGCAGTACTTC.

V usage is TRBV11-2 and J usage is TRBJ2-7, with D possibly TRBD2 on 7 matching bases. V was trimmed by 1 base and J by 2 bases, leaving 9 bases between them. The CDR3 consists of 14 residues. Looked up from germline, CDR1 is SGHAT and CDR2 is FQNNGV. The CDR3, as DNA: TGTGCCAGCAGCTTAGGGGGGGGGCCCTACGAGCAGTACTTC. Translated: CASSLGGGPYEQYF.

The V call is TRBV7-2, the J call TRBJ1-3; unclear D gene. This CDR3 has 13 residues. V lost 4 bases to trimming and J lost 4 bases, with 8 bases between them. CDR1 and CDR2 (germline): SGHTA, FQGNSA. The CDR3 nucleotides read TGTGCCAGCAGCTCCGGCGGGGGAAACACCATATATTTT. This encodes CASSSGGGNTIYF.

The chain joins TRBV5-1 to TRBJ2-5; perhaps TRBD2 as D (5 bases). Germline V CDR1 and CDR2: SGHRS, YFSETQ. Deletions cut 0 bases from V and 1 base from J, with 13 bases between. The CDR3 runs to 16 residues. The CDR3 nucleotides read TGCGCCAGCAGCTTGGCGCCCAGCGAGGGCCAAGAGACCCAGTACTTC. Amino acid sequence: CASSLAPSEGQETQYF.

The chain couples TRBV15 to TRBJ2-1, with 7 bases aligning to TRBD1. CDR1 is LNHNV and CDR2 is YYDKDF in the germline V gene (reference sequence). Germline trimming cut 5 bases from V and 2 bases from J; bases unmatched to any gene: 9. The CDR3 has 16 amino acids. CDR3 loop: CATSARAGGPYNEQFF. CDR3 coding DNA: TGTGCCACCAGCGCCCGGGCAGGGGGACCCTACAATGAGCAGTTCTTC.